Listed below are T cell receptor beta chains from one sample, sequenced in a study of graft-versus-host responses after intestinal transplantation. Their antigens are not known. The data were produced by immunoSEQ multiplex PCR, yet TCRdb's version contains in-frame clones alone and is incomplete. This sample has over 75,000 clones, with approximately 90% found just once. The input for sequencing was unstimulated CD8+ T cells sorted from spleen or lymph node cells, taken before transplant. The receptor source for this set is a human donor who was the organ donor for an intestinal transplant. The CDR3 runs from the conserved cysteine through the conserved F or W. Each record gives: clone size, V gene, J gene, D gene, CDR3 protein, CDR3 DNA. A D gene is named only where the DNA matches it firmly. Rows may omit the clone size; those that give it use once, few, many or a size class.

once	TRBV13	TRBJ1-2	TRBD1	CASSSGQVGSYTF	TGTGCCAGCAGCTCCGGACAGGTTGGGAGCTACACCTTC
.	TRBV11-2	TRBJ2-1	.	CASSFMPLAIGRGNEQFF	TGTGCCAGCAGCTTTATGCCACTGGCAATAGGACGGGGCAATGAGCAGTTCTTC
once	TRBV28	TRBJ2-7	.	CASSFQGRAYTYEQYF	TGTGCCAGCAGTTTTCAGGGGAGGGCCTATACCTACGAGCAGTACTTC
.	TRBV13	TRBJ2-2	.	CASSLYSGGNTGELFF	TGTGCCAGCAGCTTATATTCCGGGGGGAACACCGGGGAGCTGTTTTTT
.	TRBV5-1	TRBJ2-7	TRBD2	CASSLPGLESEQYF	TGCGCCAGCAGCTTACCGGGACTAGAATCCGAGCAGTACTTC
once	TRBV19	TRBJ2-5	.	CASSPLTGYQETQYF	TGTGCCAGTAGTCCGTTGACAGGTTACCAAGAGACCCAGTACTTC
.	TRBV6-1	TRBJ1-3	.	CASSEIGSGNTIYF	TGTGCCAGCAGTGAAATCGGGTCTGGAAACACCATATATTTT
.	TRBV10-1	TRBJ2-7	TRBD2	CASRAGLFDEQYF	TGCGCCAGCAGAGCGGGACTATTCGACGAGCAGTACTTC
.	TRBV5-6	TRBJ2-7	TRBD1	CASSSGTGSYEQYF	TGTGCCAGCAGCTCAGGGACAGGCTCCTACGAGCAGTACTTC
.	TRBV6-1	TRBJ1-1	TRBD1	CAGKRGHTEAFF	TGTGCCGGAAAGAGGGGGCACACTGAAGCTTTCTTT
.	TRBV5-5	TRBJ2-3	.	CASSLAGGTDTQYF	TGTGCCAGCAGCTTGGCCGGGGGCACAGATACGCAGTATTTT
.	TRBV11-2	TRBJ1-1	.	CASSLVGPGVLNTEAFF	TGTGCCAGCAGCTTAGTTGGCCCAGGGGTTTTGAACACTGAAGCTTTCTTT
.	TRBV4-1	TRBJ1-1	.	CASSLPKGASLNTEAFF	TGCGCCAGCAGCCTACCCAAAGGGGCCAGCTTGAACACTGAAGCTTTCTTT
.	TRBV7-9	TRBJ2-5	.	CASTSQGEEETQYF	TGTGCCAGCACCTCGCAGGGGGAGGAAGAGACCCAGTACTTC
.	TRBV20-1	TRBJ2-7	.	CSARFNYEQYF	TGCAGTGCTAGATTTAACTACGAGCAGTACTTC
.	TRBV2	TRBJ2-7	TRBD1	CASKDRGSYEQYF	TGTGCCAGCAAGGACAGGGGGAGCTACGAGCAGTACTTC
.	TRBV9	TRBJ2-5	TRBD2	CASSPRASGRFQETQYF	TGTGCCAGCAGCCCCCGTGCTAGCGGGAGGTTCCAAGAGACCCAGTACTTC
few	TRBV5-4	TRBJ1-2	TRBD1	CASSGTGVGGYTF	TGTGCCAGCAGCGGGACAGGGGTGGGCGGCTACACCTTC
.	TRBV28	TRBJ2-7	TRBD2	CASSSLIAGDIYEQYF	TGTGCCAGCAGTTCCCTCATAGCGGGAGATATCTACGAGCAGTACTTC
.	TRBV4-2	TRBJ2-1	TRBD2	CASSQSIRTSGAGSSYNEQFF	TGTGCCAGCAGCCAGTCTATCCGGACTAGCGGCGCGGGAAGCTCCTACAATGAGCAGTTCTTC
.	TRBV2	TRBJ2-7	TRBD2	CASSEFGSGENPYEQYF	TGTGCCAGCAGTGAATTTGGTAGCGGGGAGAATCCCTACGAGCAGTACTTC
few	TRBV6-6	TRBJ1-5	TRBD1	CASSYKGQGSQPQHF	TGTGCCAGCAGTTACAAGGGACAGGGTAGTCAGCCCCAGCATTTT